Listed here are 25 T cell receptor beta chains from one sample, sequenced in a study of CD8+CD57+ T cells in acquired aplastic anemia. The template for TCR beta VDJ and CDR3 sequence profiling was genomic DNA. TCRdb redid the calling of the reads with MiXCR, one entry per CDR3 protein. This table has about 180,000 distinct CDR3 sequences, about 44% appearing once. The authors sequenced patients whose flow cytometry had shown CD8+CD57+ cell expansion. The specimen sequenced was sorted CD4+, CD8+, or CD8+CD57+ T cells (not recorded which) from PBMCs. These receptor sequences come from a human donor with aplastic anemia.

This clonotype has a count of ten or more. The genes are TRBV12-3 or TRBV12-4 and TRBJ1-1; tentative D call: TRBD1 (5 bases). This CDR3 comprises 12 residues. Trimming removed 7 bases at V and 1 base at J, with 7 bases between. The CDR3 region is CASTGGNTEAFF. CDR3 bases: TGTGCCAGCACGGGGGGGAACACTGAAGCTTTCTTT.

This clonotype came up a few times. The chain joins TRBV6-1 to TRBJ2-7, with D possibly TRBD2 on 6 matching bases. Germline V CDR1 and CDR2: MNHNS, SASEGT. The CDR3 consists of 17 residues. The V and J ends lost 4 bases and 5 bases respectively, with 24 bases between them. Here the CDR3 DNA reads TGTGCCAGCAGTGGTTCATCGGAAGAATCCTGGAGGGACGAGCAGTACTTC. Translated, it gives CASSGSSEESWRDEQYF.

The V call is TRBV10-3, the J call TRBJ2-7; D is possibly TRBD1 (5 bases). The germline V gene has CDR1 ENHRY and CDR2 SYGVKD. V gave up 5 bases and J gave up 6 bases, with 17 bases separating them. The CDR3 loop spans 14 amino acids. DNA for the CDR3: TGTGCCATCAGTCTAGACAGTTCTCGGGCCGAGCAGTACTTC. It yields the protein CAISLDSSRAEQYF.

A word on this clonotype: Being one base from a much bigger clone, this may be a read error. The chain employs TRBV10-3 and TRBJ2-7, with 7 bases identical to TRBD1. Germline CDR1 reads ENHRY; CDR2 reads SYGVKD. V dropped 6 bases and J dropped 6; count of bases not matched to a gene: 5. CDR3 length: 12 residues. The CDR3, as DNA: TGTGCCATCAGCCAGAACAGGGGCGAGCAGTACTTC. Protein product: CAISQNRGEQYF.

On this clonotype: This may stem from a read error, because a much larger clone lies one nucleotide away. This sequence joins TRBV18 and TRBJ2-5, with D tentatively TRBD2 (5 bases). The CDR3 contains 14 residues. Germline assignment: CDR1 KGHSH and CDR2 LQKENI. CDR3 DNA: TGTGGCAGCTCACCACCTGGACTCCAAGAGACCCAGTACTTC. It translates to CGSSPPGLQETQYF. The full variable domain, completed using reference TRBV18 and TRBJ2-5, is NAGVMQNPRHLVRRRGQEARLRCSPMKGHSHVYWYRQLPEEGLKFMVYLQKENIIDESGMPKERFSAEFPKEGPSILRIQQVVRGDSAAYFCGSSPPGLQETQYFGPGTRLLVL.

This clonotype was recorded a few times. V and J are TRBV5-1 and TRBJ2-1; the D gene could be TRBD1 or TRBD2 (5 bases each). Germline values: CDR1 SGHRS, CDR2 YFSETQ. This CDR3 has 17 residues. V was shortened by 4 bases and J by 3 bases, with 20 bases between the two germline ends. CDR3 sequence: CASSPRRGLSLYNEQFF. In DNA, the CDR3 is TGCGCCAGCAGCCCCCGTCGGGGCCTTAGCCTCTACAATGAGCAGTTCTTC.

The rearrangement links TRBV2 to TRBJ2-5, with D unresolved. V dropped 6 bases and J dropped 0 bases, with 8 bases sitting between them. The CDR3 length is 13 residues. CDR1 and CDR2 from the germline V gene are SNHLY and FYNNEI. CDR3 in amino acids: CASSSWDQETQYF. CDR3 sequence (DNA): TGTGCCAGCAGCTCGTGGGACCAAGAGACCCAGTACTTC.

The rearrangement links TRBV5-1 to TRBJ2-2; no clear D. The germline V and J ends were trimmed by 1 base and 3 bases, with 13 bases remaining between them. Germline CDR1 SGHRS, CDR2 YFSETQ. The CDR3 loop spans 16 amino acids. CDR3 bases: TGCGCCAGCAGCTTGAATGGGGATGGCGACACCGGGGAGCTGTTTTTT. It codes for CASSLNGDGDTGELFF. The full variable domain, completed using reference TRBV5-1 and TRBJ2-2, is KAGVTQTPRYLIKTRGQQVTLSCSPISGHRSVSWYQQTPGQGLQFLFEYFSETQRNKGNFPGRFSGRQFSNSRSEMNVSTLELGDSALYLCASSLNGDGDTGELFFGEGSRLTVL.

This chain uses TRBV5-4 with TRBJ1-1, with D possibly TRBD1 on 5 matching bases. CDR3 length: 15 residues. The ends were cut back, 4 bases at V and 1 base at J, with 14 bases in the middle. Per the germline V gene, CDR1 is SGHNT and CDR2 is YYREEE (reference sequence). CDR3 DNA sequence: TGTGCCAGCAGCGCCACCGGGACGCCGAACACTGAAGCTTTCTTT. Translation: CASSATGTPNTEAFF.

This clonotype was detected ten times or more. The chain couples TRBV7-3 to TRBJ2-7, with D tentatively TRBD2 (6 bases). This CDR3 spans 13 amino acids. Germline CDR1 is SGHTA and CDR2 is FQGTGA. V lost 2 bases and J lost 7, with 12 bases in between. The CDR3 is CASSLGTAGEQYF. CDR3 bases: TGTGCCAGCAGCTTAGGGACCGCGGGGGAGCAGTACTTC.

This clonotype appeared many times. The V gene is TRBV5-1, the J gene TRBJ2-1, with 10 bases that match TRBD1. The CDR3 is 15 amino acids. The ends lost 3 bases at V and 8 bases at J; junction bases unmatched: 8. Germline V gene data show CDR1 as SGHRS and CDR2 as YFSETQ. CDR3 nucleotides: TGCGCCAGCAGCTCGCCCGGGACAGGGGACCATGAGCAGTTCTTC. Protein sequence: CASSSPGTGDHEQFF.

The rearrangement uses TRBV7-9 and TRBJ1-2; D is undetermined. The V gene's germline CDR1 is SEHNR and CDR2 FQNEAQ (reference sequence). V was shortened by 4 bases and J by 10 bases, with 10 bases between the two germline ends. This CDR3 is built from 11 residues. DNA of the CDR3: TGTGCCAGCAGCTCGACAAGGGACTACACCTTC. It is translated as CASSSTRDYTF.

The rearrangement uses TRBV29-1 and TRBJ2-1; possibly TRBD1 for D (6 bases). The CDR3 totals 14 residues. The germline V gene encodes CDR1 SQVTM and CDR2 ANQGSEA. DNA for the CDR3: TGCAGTGGATTATACAGGGCCGGCTACAATGAGCAGTTCTTC. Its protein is CSGLYRAGYNEQFF.

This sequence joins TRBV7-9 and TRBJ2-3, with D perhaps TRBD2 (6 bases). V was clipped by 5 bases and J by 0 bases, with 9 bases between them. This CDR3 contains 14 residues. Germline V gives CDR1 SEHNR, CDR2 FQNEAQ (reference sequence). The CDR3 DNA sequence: TGTGCCAGCAGCCGCAGCGGGAGCACAGATACGCAGTATTTT. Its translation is CASSRSGSTDTQYF. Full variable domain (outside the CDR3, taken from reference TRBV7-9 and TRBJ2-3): DTGVSQNPRHKITKRGQNVTFRCDPISEHNRLYWYRQTLGQGPEFLTYFQNEAQLEKSRLLSDRFSAERPKGSFSTLEIQRTEQGDSAMYLCASSRSGSTDTQYFGPGTRLTVL.

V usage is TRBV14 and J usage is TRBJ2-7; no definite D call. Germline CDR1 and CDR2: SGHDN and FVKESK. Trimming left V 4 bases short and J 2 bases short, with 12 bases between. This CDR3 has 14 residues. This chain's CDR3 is CASSPGKGPYEQYF. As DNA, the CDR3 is TGTGCCAGCAGCCCTGGGAAGGGTCCCTACGAGCAGTACTTC.

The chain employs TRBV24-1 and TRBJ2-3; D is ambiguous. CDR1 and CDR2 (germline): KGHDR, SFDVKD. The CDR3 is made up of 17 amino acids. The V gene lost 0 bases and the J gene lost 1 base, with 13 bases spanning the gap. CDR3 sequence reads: CATSDLLPGSGTDTQYF. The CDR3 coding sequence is TGTGCCACCAGTGATTTGCTTCCCGGGTCGGGCACAGATACGCAGTATTTT.

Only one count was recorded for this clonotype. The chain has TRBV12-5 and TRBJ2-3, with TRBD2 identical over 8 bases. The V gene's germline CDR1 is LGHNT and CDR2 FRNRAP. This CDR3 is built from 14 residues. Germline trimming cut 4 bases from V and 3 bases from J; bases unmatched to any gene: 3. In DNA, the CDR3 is TGTGCTAGTGGTTACGGGGGGGCGACAGATACGCAGTATTTT. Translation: CASGYGGATDTQYF.

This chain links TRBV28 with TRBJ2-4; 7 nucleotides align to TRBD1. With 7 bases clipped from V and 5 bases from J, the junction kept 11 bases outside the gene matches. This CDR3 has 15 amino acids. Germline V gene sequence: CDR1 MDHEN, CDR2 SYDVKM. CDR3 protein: CASTSQGQPQNIQYF. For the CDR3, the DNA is TGTGCCAGCACCAGCCAGGGACAGCCCCAAAACATTCAGTACTTC.

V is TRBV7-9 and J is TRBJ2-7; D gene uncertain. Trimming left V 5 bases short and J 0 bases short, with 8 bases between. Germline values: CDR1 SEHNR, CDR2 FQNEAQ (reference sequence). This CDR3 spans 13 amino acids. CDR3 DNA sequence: TGTGCCAGCAGCGAGCCTAGCTCCTACGAGCAGTACTTC. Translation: CASSEPSSYEQYF.

The CDR3 region has the DNA TGTGCCAGCAGCTTAACTAGCGGGGGGCTGAAGCCTTACACAGATACGCAGTATTTT. It encodes CASSLTSGGLKPYTDTQYF. The chain joins TRBV7-3 to TRBJ2-3, with 10 bases aligning to TRBD2. CDR1 is SGHTA and CDR2 is FQGTGA in the germline V gene. The length of the CDR3 is 19 residues. Trimming at V came to 0 bases and at J to 2 bases, leaving 11 bases not matched to a gene. The full variable domain, with the rest looked up from reference TRBV7-3 and TRBJ2-3, is GAGVSQTPSNKVTEKGKYVELRCDPISGHTALYWYRQSLGQGPEFLIYFQGTGAADDSGLPNDRFFAVRPEGSVSTLKIQRTERGDSAVYLCASSLTSGGLKPYTDTQYFGPGTRLTVL.

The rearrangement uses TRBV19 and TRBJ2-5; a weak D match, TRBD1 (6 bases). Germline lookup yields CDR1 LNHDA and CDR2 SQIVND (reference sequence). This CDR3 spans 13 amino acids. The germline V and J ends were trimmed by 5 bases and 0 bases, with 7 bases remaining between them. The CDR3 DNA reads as TGTGCCAGTAGTGGGACATACCAAGAGACCCAGTACTTC. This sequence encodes CASSGTYQETQYF.

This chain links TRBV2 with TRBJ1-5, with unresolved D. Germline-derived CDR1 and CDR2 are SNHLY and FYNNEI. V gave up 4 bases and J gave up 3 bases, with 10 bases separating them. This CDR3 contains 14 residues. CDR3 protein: CASSGRPSNQPQHF. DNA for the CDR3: TGTGCCAGCAGTGGTAGGCCCTCCAATCAGCCCCAGCATTTT.

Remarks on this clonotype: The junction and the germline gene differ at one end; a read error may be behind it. The CDR3: CSAGVHEQYF. The CDR3 nucleotides are TGCAGTGCCGGAGTACACGAACAGTACTTC. The rearrangement uses TRBV20-1 and TRBJ2-7; D remains unclear. Germline V gene sequence: CDR1 DFQATT, CDR2 SNEGSKA (reference sequence). There are 10 residues in the CDR3.

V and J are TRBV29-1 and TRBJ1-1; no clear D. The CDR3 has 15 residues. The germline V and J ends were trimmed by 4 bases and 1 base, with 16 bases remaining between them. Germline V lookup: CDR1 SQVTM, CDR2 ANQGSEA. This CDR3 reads CSVVPYGAGNTEAFF. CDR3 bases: TGCAGCGTTGTTCCTTACGGCGCCGGGAACACTGAAGCTTTCTTT.

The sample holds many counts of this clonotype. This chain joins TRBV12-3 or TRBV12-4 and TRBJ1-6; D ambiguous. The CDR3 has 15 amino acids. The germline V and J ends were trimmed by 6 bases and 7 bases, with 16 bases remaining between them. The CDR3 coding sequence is TGTGCCAGCAGCCAGGCACGCCTAGAGAATTCACCCCTCCACTTT. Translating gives CASSQARLENSPLHF.